Listed below are T cell receptor beta chains from one sample, sequenced in a study of cytomegalovirus exposure and HLA in healthy donors. Using immunoSEQ multiplex PCR, the repertoire was profiled, and TCRdb retains in-frame clones only, with some absent. This table holds more than 20,000 clones, around 96% found once. Sequencing was done on a sample of PBMCs. The receptors shown here come from a man younger than 45 in good health and CMV-seropositive. The CDR3 runs from the conserved cysteine through the conserved F or W. The order of the fields is CDR3 DNA, CDR3 protein, J gene, CDR3 length, D gene, clone size, V gene. The D gene is left open where the match is weak. The size field is filled for only some rows; it gives once, few, many or a size class.

CDR3nt: TGCGCCAGCAGCTTGGCCATGGGACAGAAGAACACTGAAGCTTTCTTT
CDR3aa: CASSLAMGQKNTEAFF
j_gene: TRBJ1-1
len: 16
d_gene: TRBD1
abundance: NA
v_gene: TRBV5-1

CDR3nt: TGTGCCAGCAGTTTCTCTGTGGGAAACACCATATATTTT
CDR3aa: CASSFSVGNTIYF
j_gene: TRBJ1-3
len: 13
d_gene: NA
abundance: NA
v_gene: TRBV27

CDR3nt: TGTGCCACCAGCTCGGGGGGGAGTGGACTCTCCAGCAGGCAGTACTTC
CDR3aa: CATSSGGSGLSSRQYF
j_gene: TRBJ2-7
len: 16
d_gene: TRBD2
abundance: NA
v_gene: TRBV15

CDR3nt: TGTGCCAGCAGAGGAAGGGGAACCGGGGAGCTGTTTTTT
CDR3aa: CASRGRGTGELFF
j_gene: TRBJ2-2
len: 13
d_gene: NA
abundance: NA
v_gene: TRBV28

CDR3nt: TGTGCCAGTACCCACGGACAGAACAATCAGCCCCAGCATTTT
CDR3aa: CASTHGQNNQPQHF
j_gene: TRBJ1-5
len: 14
d_gene: NA
abundance: NA
v_gene: TRBV19

CDR3nt: TGTGCCAGCAGAAGTACTAGCGGGAGAAAGGGCAATGAGCAGTTCTTC
CDR3aa: CASRSTSGRKGNEQFF
j_gene: TRBJ2-1
len: 16
d_gene: TRBD2
abundance: NA
v_gene: TRBV11-2

CDR3nt: TGTGCCAGCAGCTTTCCCTCAGGGGGCGGCGAGCAGTACTTC
CDR3aa: CASSFPSGGGEQYF
j_gene: TRBJ2-7
len: 14
d_gene: TRBD1
abundance: NA
v_gene: TRBV7-8

CDR3nt: TGTGCCAGCAGCATTGCGACTAGCGTCTACGAGCAGTACTTC
CDR3aa: CASSIATSVYEQYF
j_gene: TRBJ2-7
len: 14
d_gene: TRBD2
abundance: NA
v_gene: TRBV13

CDR3nt: TGTGCCAGCAGCCCCCGGGGGTCCTACGAGCAGTACTTC
CDR3aa: CASSPRGSYEQYF
j_gene: TRBJ2-7
len: 13
d_gene: NA
abundance: once
v_gene: TRBV6-5

CDR3nt: TGCGCCAGCAGCCCGGGACAGGGGGTGGGAGATACGCAGTATTTT
CDR3aa: CASSPGQGVGDTQYF
j_gene: TRBJ2-3
len: 15
d_gene: TRBD1
abundance: NA
v_gene: TRBV5-1

CDR3nt: TGTGCCAGCAGTTCACCTCGACAGGGGGCACGCACCTACGAGCAGTACTTC
CDR3aa: CASSSPRQGARTYEQYF
j_gene: TRBJ2-7
len: 17
d_gene: TRBD1
abundance: NA
v_gene: TRBV28

CDR3nt: TGTGCCAGCAGTCCCCTAGTAGGGAACACTGAAGCTTTCTTT
CDR3aa: CASSPLVGNTEAFF
j_gene: TRBJ1-1
len: 14
d_gene: NA
abundance: NA
v_gene: TRBV28

CDR3nt: TGTGCCAGCAGCTTGGGTCAGAGGGAGCCCCAGCATTTT
CDR3aa: CASSLGQREPQHF
j_gene: TRBJ1-5
len: 13
d_gene: NA
abundance: few
v_gene: TRBV7-9

CDR3nt: TGTGCCAGCAGTTGGGGCGGGAGTGGGAACAATGAGCAGTTCTTC
CDR3aa: CASSWGGSGNNEQFF
j_gene: TRBJ2-1
len: 15
d_gene: TRBD2
abundance: NA
v_gene: TRBV6-1

CDR3nt: TGTGCCAGCAGTTTACTTGGCCAGGGTCGTACTGAAGCTTTCTTT
CDR3aa: CASSLLGQGRTEAFF
j_gene: TRBJ1-1
len: 15
d_gene: NA
abundance: NA
v_gene: TRBV27

CDR3nt: TGTGCCAGCAGCTTGACAGGGGGCTACGAGCAGTACTTC
CDR3aa: CASSLTGGYEQYF
j_gene: TRBJ2-7
len: 13
d_gene: TRBD1
abundance: NA
v_gene: TRBV5-6

CDR3nt: TGTGCCAGCAGTTTAGGGACAGGGGACGAGCAGTACTTC
CDR3aa: CASSLGTGDEQYF
j_gene: TRBJ2-7
len: 13
d_gene: TRBD1
abundance: once
v_gene: TRBV27

CDR3nt: TGCGCCAGCAGCTTGGTGACGGGGGCTAATGAAAAACTGTTTTTT
CDR3aa: CASSLVTGANEKLFF
j_gene: TRBJ1-4
len: 15
d_gene: NA
abundance: NA
v_gene: TRBV5-1

CDR3nt: TGTGCCAGCGTAGCGCCTGGACGCTTCCATGGCTACACCTTC
CDR3aa: CASVAPGRFHGYTF
j_gene: TRBJ1-2
len: 14
d_gene: NA
abundance: NA
v_gene: TRBV27

CDR3nt: TGTGCCAGCTCACCACCTTGGACTAACTCCTACGAGCAGTACTTC
CDR3aa: CASSPPWTNSYEQYF
j_gene: TRBJ2-7
len: 15
d_gene: NA
abundance: NA
v_gene: TRBV18

CDR3nt: TGTGCCAGCTCACCACAGACAGGGGGGATTCGAACTGAAGCTTTCTTT
CDR3aa: CASSPQTGGIRTEAFF
j_gene: TRBJ1-1
len: 16
d_gene: TRBD1
abundance: NA
v_gene: TRBV18

CDR3nt: TGTGCCAGCAGCCGGGCCCCGGTAGAGACCCAGTACTTC
CDR3aa: CASSRAPVETQYF
j_gene: TRBJ2-5
len: 13
d_gene: NA
abundance: NA
v_gene: TRBV14

CDR3nt: TGTGCCACCAGCAGAGACTTTTCCTACGAGCAGTACTTC
CDR3aa: CATSRDFSYEQYF
j_gene: TRBJ2-7
len: 13
d_gene: NA
abundance: once
v_gene: TRBV15

CDR3nt: TGTGCCAGCAGTGAACCCGGACCGGCAGGGGTCGGCTACACCTTC
CDR3aa: CASSEPGPAGVGYTF
j_gene: TRBJ1-2
len: 15
d_gene: NA
abundance: NA
v_gene: TRBV25-1

CDR3nt: TGTGCCAGTAGGACTAGCGGGAGGGCCCATGAGCAGTTCTTC
CDR3aa: CASRTSGRAHEQFF
j_gene: TRBJ2-1
len: 14
d_gene: TRBD2
abundance: once
v_gene: TRBV19

CDR3nt: TGTGCCAGCTCACCACGGGGCGGGAGAGGTGATACGCAGTATTTT
CDR3aa: CASSPRGGRGDTQYF
j_gene: TRBJ2-3
len: 15
d_gene: TRBD2
abundance: NA
v_gene: TRBV18

CDR3nt: TGTGCCATCAGTGAGGGCAGGGGTCGGCCTGAAGCTTTCTTT
CDR3aa: CAISEGRGRPEAFF
j_gene: TRBJ1-1
len: 14
d_gene: NA
abundance: NA
v_gene: TRBV10-3

CDR3nt: TGTGCCAGCAGTTTGGTTGGACTAGCGAGCACAGATACGCAGTATTTT
CDR3aa: CASSLVGLASTDTQYF
j_gene: TRBJ2-3
len: 16
d_gene: TRBD2
abundance: NA
v_gene: TRBV27

CDR3nt: TGTGCCAGTAGTATTGACCTAGCGGGAGGTTTGAATGAGCAGTTCTTC
CDR3aa: CASSIDLAGGLNEQFF
j_gene: TRBJ2-1
len: 16
d_gene: TRBD2
abundance: NA
v_gene: TRBV19

CDR3nt: TGTGCCAGCAGCCCTTTGCGTCAAGTCTCTGGAAACACCATATATTTT
CDR3aa: CASSPLRQVSGNTIYF
j_gene: TRBJ1-3
len: 16
d_gene: NA
abundance: once
v_gene: TRBV7-2

CDR3nt: TGTGCCAGCATGGAGAGGTCTGGGGCCAACGTCCTGACTTTC
CDR3aa: CASMERSGANVLTF
j_gene: TRBJ2-6
len: 14
d_gene: NA
abundance: NA
v_gene: TRBV25-1

CDR3nt: TGTGCCAGCAGCGCGCGAGAGGGACTAGCGGGACTCTACAATGAGCAGTTCTTC
CDR3aa: CASSAREGLAGLYNEQFF
j_gene: TRBJ2-1
len: 18
d_gene: TRBD2
abundance: once
v_gene: TRBV9

CDR3nt: TGTGCCAGCAGCTTAGGCGTTGACTCCCGAAACTACAATGAGCAGTTCTTC
CDR3aa: CASSLGVDSRNYNEQFF
j_gene: TRBJ2-1
len: 17
d_gene: NA
abundance: NA
v_gene: TRBV7-9

CDR3nt: TGCGCCAGCACGGGGAACACTGAAGCTTTCTTT
CDR3aa: CASTGNTEAFF
j_gene: TRBJ1-1
len: 11
d_gene: NA
abundance: NA
v_gene: TRBV5-1

CDR3nt: TGTGCCAGCAGCCCGGACAGTATTTGTACGCAGTATTTT
CDR3aa: CASSPDSICTQYF
j_gene: TRBJ2-3
len: 13
d_gene: NA
abundance: NA
v_gene: TRBV13

CDR3nt: TGCGCCAGCAGCCATGAGCGGGGCTACGAGCAGTACTTC
CDR3aa: CASSHERGYEQYF
j_gene: TRBJ2-7
len: 13
d_gene: TRBD2
abundance: few
v_gene: TRBV4-3

CDR3nt: TGTGCCAGCAGCTTTGCACTAGCCAATGAGCAGTTCTTC
CDR3aa: CASSFALANEQFF
j_gene: TRBJ2-1
len: 13
d_gene: NA
abundance: NA
v_gene: TRBV11-2